The following is a T cell receptor (beta chain) sequence with its context. It lacks a known antigen. No much larger clone exists at a distance of one base, and base qualities are not known. This entry is derived from a study of cytomegalovirus exposure and HLA in healthy donors listed by TCRdb under 2017. With regard to the full study: An earlier analysis of roughly 570 of the donors reported 276 Gb of sequence data and around 110 million unique TCR beta sequences obtained from some 200 million T cells. Along with the approximately 600-subject first cohort, a separate validation cohort of 120 different subjects was used. Genome-wide SNP genotypes for about 65% of the roughly 700 donors were used in a later genetic analysis, which treated that subset as a discovery cohort. Around 330 gigabases of sequencing data and roughly 80 million unique TCR sequences made up an early release that covered 500 to 700 HLA-typed donors. Every discovery cohort repertoire had been produced on one sequencing platform. In a later analysis, previously published TCR beta repertoires from 666 donors were re-analyzed and high-resolution HLA genotyping was added so that TCR occurrence patterns could be studied. Among the roughly 400 genotyped donors, approximately 81% belonged to the genetic ancestry cluster associated with self-reported Caucasian donors. Alongside the repertoire data, information on donor age, sex, ethnicity and CMV serostatus was compiled. In the later analysis, no new phenotypic data were used to find candidate immune exposures; instead, reliance was placed on TCR beta sequences and their occurrence across donors. The study aimed to test whether signatures of past pathogen exposure could be identified by cataloging public T cell receptors. Among about 360 genotyped donors of the cohort, an average of about 240,000 unique TCR beta nucleotide sequences were sequenced per donor, around a sixth of them non-productive. The number of donors typed differed by locus, with roughly 629-640 for A, B, C, DRB1 and DQB1, 522 for DQA1, 606 for DPA1, and under 490 for DPB1. HLA typing covered class I and class II loci at four-digit resolution. The study profiled the T cell repertoires of some 610 subjects by immunosequencing and related them to cytomegalovirus serostatus. Four or five DR-DQ haplotypes were treated as single units for association and clustering because of strong linkage in the cohort. To predict cytomegalovirus infection status, the study brought together high-throughput TCR immunosequencing, statistical association of individual TCRs with disease status, and machine learning. An earlier analysis of 500 to 750 of the donors applied high-throughput TCR beta sequencing to assess whether each TCR beta V gene segment acted as functional or pseudogenic.

In total, about 650 healthy bone marrow donors made up the cohort. At the time of sampling, every cohort member was nominally healthy, though immune exposures that went unrecorded were likely present. The donor tested CMV seropositive, placing the donor among the 310 or so seropositive members of the cohort. A peripheral blood sample was provided by each donor, and peripheral blood mononuclear cells were used for TCR beta sequencing. The Qiagen DNeasy Blood Extraction Kit was used to extract genomic DNA from the blood cell samples. Receptor libraries were prepared by the immunoSEQ multiplex PCR assay. The multiplex PCR relied on a mix of 60 forward primers for TCR Vbeta segments and 13 reverse primers for TCR Jbeta segments. A multiplex PCR assay on genomic DNA amplified the CDR3 region of rearranged TCR beta genes. The amplified TCR beta libraries were sequenced on the Illumina HiSeq System as 87-base-pair reads. Regarding the original processing steps: Across the 500 to 750 repertoires, a later analysis counted approximately 83 million unique TCR beta chains, 9 million to 14 million of which were shared by at least two donors. Raw reads were error-corrected and collapsed into unique sequences with a nearest-neighbor algorithm that merged closely related sequences to remove PCR and sequencing errors. CDR3 sequences were aligned to IMGT reference sequences to assign V, D and J gene segments. For a sequence to be retained, at least a six-nucleotide match to both a V gene segment and a J gene segment was required. Rearrangements were called productive when the CDR3 lacked stop codons and stayed in frame with V and J; all others were non-productive. Following IMGT convention, CDR3 was defined as the stretch from the second conserved V-encoded cysteine up to the conserved J-encoded phenylalanine. In an earlier analysis of 587 of the donors, sequences lacking an unambiguous match to a single V gene segment were excluded. In an earlier analysis of several hundred of the donors, V segments were called functional above 56.7% productive rearrangements and were called segregating when the between-donor standard deviation exceeded 5%. A statistical classification framework was built for diagnosing cytomegalovirus status from the catalog of TCR beta chain sequences. V and J gene assignment, in a later analysis, came from comparing TCR nucleotide sequences with IMGT/GENE-DB human TR gene sequences. In a later analysis, CDR3 sequences and most-parsimonious VDJ recombination scenarios were assigned using the TCRdist pipeline. A later analysis defined each TCR beta chain by its CDR3 amino acid sequence plus V-gene family, and excluded reads lacking a unique V-gene family. As a way to deal with suspected cross-contamination and a sequencing artifact, a later analysis dropped 450 to 600 nucleotide sequences that were highly shared and had low generation probability. In a later analysis, a clonal expansion index was calculated for each public chain from normalized within-repertoire ranks of inferred template counts. In a later analysis, generation probabilities were computed using a VDJ recombination model fitted to out-of-frame rearrangements, and the results were checked against IGoR. In a later analysis, TCR-TCR, TCR-HLA and TCR-CMV co-occurrence was scored with hypergeometric tests, and a repertoire-size bias correction was applied to TCR pairs. False discovery rates were estimated in a later analysis by permuting HLA or CMV assignments 20 times. A later analysis grouped co-occurring TCRs with DBSCAN, adding TCRdist sequence similarity when clustering within HLA-allele-positive subsets. Repertoires with fewer than 30,000 or more than 120,000 public chains, plus five repertoires with anomalous nucleotide sharing, were excluded from co-occurrence clustering. As stored in TCRdb, this immuneACCESS dataset retains in-frame rearrangements with V and J assigned. A fraction of the clones does not appear; measured against another copy, unresolved V genes explain less than half of the discrepancy, and the remainder lacks a known reason. V and J calls and clone size are as listed in that table; D and trimming were resolved from the DNA. The sample records about 210,000 clones, over 75% of which are singletons. The ten most abundant clones make up roughly a tenth of the sample.

What the study reported, not specific to this receptor: The 87-base-pair reads could not distinguish some IMGT-functional V segments, including TRBV6-2 and TRBV6-3, so those segments were excluded. In an earlier analysis of 587 of the donors, most TCR beta V segments appeared in productive rearrangements about 87% or about 30% of the time, broadly matching IMGT annotations. Three of the identified cytomegalovirus-associated TCR beta chains were confirmed in vitro to be specific for cytomegalovirus antigens. In both the original and validation cohorts, the classifier was reported to diagnose cytomegalovirus status with high specificity and sensitivity. Presence/absence analyses assumed roughly uniform sequencing depth across donors, an assumption that may not hold. HLA typing was unavailable for some donors at each locus, so association tests used only the typed subset. It was suggested by the authors that the approach could potentially be generalized to other disease states and immunological phenotypes. Assigning TCR associations to individual alleles was difficult when HLA alleles, especially DR and DQ, strongly co-occurred. In a later analysis, most CMV-associated TCR beta chains were found to appear HLA-restricted, with HLA associations seemingly driven largely by CMV exposure. V-gene and J-gene trimming of TCR beta chains was associated with a missense DCLRE1C variant in a later genetic analysis, and the association was replicated in an independent cohort. Roughly 15 rarely observed V segments, including chromosome 9 orphons, were excluded from the earlier analysis of about 500 of the donors because counts were too low. CMV serostatus was the only immune exposure information available for the cohort. According to a later genetic analysis, donors in an Asian-associated ancestry cluster had fewer N-insertions in productive TCRs than the approximately 610-donor mean. Across donors, most TCR sequences were observed very rarely, whereas some public TCRs were present in many individuals. The study listed 150 to 200 TCR beta chains as associated with cytomegalovirus. In a later analysis, the rate of TCR association differed among HLA loci, with DRB1 alleles having the most associated TCRs and HLA-C alleles having the fewest. Compared with equally common non-associated chains, HLA-associated TCR beta chains in a later analysis were more clonally expanded and had lower generation probabilities. In a later analysis, some 17,000 TCR beta sequences were associated with specific HLA alleles at a false discovery rate of 0.05. Correlated functional status among segregating V segments might be attributable to linkage disequilibrium, but an unknown experimental factor could not be ruled out. The cohort was sequenced for TCR beta chains only, and without alpha or paired-chain data the features that could be detected were limited. A cluster of highly shared sequence variants was judged likely to be a technical artifact of the sequencing pipeline. A further reported finding was that TCR beta sequences accurately predicted the HLA-A and HLA-B alleles for most subjects in the first cohort. According to a later analysis, parvovirus B19, influenza, CMV and Epstein-Barr virus appeared linked to several top co-occurrence clusters.

The CDR3 measures 13 amino acids from cysteine to phenylalanine. Only the CDR3 portion is preserved as DNA: 39 bases, with reading frame beginning at the first base. The CDR1 and CDR2 encoded by the germline V gene are SGHRS and YFSETQ. V loses 7 bases at its end and J loses 0 bases; junction bases beyond the gene matches: 4. The sample consisted of PBMCs. This TCR was recovered from a woman in her 50s in good health and CMV-seropositive. The rearranged chain carries TRBV5-1 and TRBJ2-7; TRBD1 agrees with 7 junctional bases. The CDR3 protein is CASATGPSYEQYF. The sequence in DNA is TGCGCCAGCGCGACAGGGCCCTCCTACGAGCAGTACTTC.